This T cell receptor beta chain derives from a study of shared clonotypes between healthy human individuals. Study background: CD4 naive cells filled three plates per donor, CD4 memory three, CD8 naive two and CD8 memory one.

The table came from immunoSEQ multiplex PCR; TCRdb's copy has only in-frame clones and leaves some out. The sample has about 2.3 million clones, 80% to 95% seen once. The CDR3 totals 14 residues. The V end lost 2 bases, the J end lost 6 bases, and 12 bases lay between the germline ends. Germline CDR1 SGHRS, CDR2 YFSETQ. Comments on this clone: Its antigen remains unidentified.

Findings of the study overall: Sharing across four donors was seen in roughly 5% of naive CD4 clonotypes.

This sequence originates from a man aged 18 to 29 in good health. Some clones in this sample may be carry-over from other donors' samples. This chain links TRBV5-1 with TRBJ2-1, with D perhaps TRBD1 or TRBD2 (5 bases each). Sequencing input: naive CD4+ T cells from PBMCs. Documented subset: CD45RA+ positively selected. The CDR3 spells CASSFFAGSNEQFF. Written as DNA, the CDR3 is TGCGCCAGCAGCTTCTTCGCAGGGAGCAATGAGCAGTTCTTC.